Listed here is a single T cell receptor (beta chain). Its cognate antigen is unknown. The data are from a study of blood T cells in healthy people across ages. Study-wide findings and caveats: Versus aged donors, long-lived donors had higher diversity and more naive CD4+ cells.

A sample-barcoded 5' primer and a J-beta primer mix were used in a second PCR of roughly 6 to 11 cycles. A tag from a template-switch adaptor with 12 random nucleotides marked each cDNA molecule. From the 5' RACE reads, TCRdb called clonotypes with MiXCR, one entry per CDR3 protein. Of about 570,000 distinct CDR3 sequences listed, 27% are singletons. PBMCs, at least 7 million per sample, were isolated. CDR1 and CDR2 (germline): SGHVS, FNYEAQ. CDR3 length: 15 amino acids. Trimming at V came to 5 bases and at J to 5 bases, leaving 6 bases not matched to a gene. The receptor's source is a woman aged 70-85 years in good health. The V call is TRBV7-6, the J call TRBJ2-2; 9 nucleotides line up with TRBD1. Sequenced sample: blood. The CDR3 sequence: CASSQQGAGTGELFF. The CDR3 DNA sequence: TGTGCCAGCAGCCAACAGGGGGCCGGAACCGGGGAGCTGTTTTTT.